Following are 21 T cell receptor beta chains from one sample sequenced in a study of blood T cell repertoires in COVID-19. TCRdb's table, derived via immunoSEQ multiplex PCR, lists solely in-frame clones and lacks some. Of about 95,000 clones in the sample, about nine tenths were seen once. The sample consisted of peripheral blood. All receptors come from a man in his sixties with COVID-19, enrolled during active disease.

The chain couples TRBV4-2 to TRBJ2-7; 12 bases fit TRBD2. There are 16 residues in the CDR3. CDR1 is LGHNA and CDR2 is YNFKEQ in the germline V gene. V trimming: 5 bases; J trimming: 0 bases; junction bases outside the gene matches: 5. The CDR3 DNA follows: TGTGCCAGCAGCACCCGGACTAGCGGGACCTCCTACGAGCAGTACTTC. Protein sequence: CASSTRTSGTSYEQYF.

The V call is TRBV19, the J call TRBJ1-5; possibly TRBD1 for D (5 bases). Germline CDR1 and CDR2: LNHDA and SQIVND (reference sequence). The length of the CDR3 is 13 residues. The V end lost 6 bases, the J end lost 7 bases, and 13 bases lay between the germline ends. DNA for the CDR3: TGTGCCAGTAGACTGCCAGGGTCCCAGCCCCAGCATTTT. Amino acids: CASRLPGSQPQHF.

The chain is built from TRBV7-9 and TRBJ2-7; 10 nucleotides line up with TRBD1. The germline CDR1 and CDR2 sequences are SEHNR and FQNEAQ (reference sequence). The CDR3 runs to 14 residues. Unmatched junction bases numbered 5, after V lost 5 bases and J lost 4 bases. The CDR3 DNA is TGTGCCAGCAGCGCCCGGGACAGGGGTTACGAGCAGTACTTC. Protein product: CASSARDRGYEQYF.

The chain uses TRBV7-9 and TRBJ2-5; the D is unclear. V lost 5 bases and J 4 bases, leaving 11 bases between the germline ends. Germline-derived CDR1 and CDR2 are SEHNR and FQNEAQ (reference sequence). The CDR3 extends over 13 amino acids. The CDR3: CASSRTSGETQYF. CDR3 nucleotides: TGTGCCAGCAGCCGAACTTCCGGAGAGACCCAGTACTTC.

This clone came up once. The V call is TRBV2, the J call TRBJ2-5; D call uncertain. The CDR3 runs to 13 residues. V shed 4 bases and J shed 2 bases, with 8 bases lying between them. Germline-derived CDR1 and CDR2 are SNHLY and FYNNEI. CDR3 amino acids: CASSVSRQETQYF. CDR3 nucleotides: TGTGCCAGCAGTGTATCGAGACAAGAGACCCAGTACTTC.

The V and J genes are TRBV7-9 and TRBJ2-5; D remains unclear. V was pared by 4 bases and J by 9 bases, with 15 bases between. CDR1 and CDR2 from the germline V gene are SEHNR and FQNEAQ (reference sequence). The CDR3 loop spans 13 amino acids. This CDR3 is CASSSSFGGPQYF. The CDR3 DNA reads as TGTGCCAGCAGCTCGAGCTTTGGTGGGCCCCAGTACTTC.

The chain combines TRBV2 with TRBJ1-1, with TRBD1 identical over 8 bases. The CDR3 has 14 residues. Germline CDR1 reads SNHLY; CDR2 reads FYNNEI. V shed 2 bases and J 3 bases; nucleotides not matched to a gene: 2. As DNA, the CDR3 is TGTGCCAGCAGTGAACAGGGGGCGGACACTGAAGCTTTCTTT. Residues: CASSEQGADTEAFF.

V is TRBV10-3 and J is TRBJ2-7; D not resolved. CDR3 length: 12 residues. Per the germline V gene, CDR1 is ENHRY and CDR2 is SYGVKD. The V gene lost 3 bases and the J gene lost 1 base, with 4 bases spanning the gap. DNA for the CDR3: TGTGCCATCAGTGACGGTTCCTACGAGCAGTACTTC. Protein product: CAISDGSYEQYF.

The chain recombines TRBV7-6 with TRBJ2-7; 8 bases map to TRBD1. Germline values: CDR1 SGHVS, CDR2 FNYEAQ. Trimming removed 3 bases from V and 1 base from J; junction bases left unmatched: 8. The CDR3 runs to 16 residues. The CDR3 DNA reads as TGTGCCAGCAGCTTCGGTCTAGGGACAGGATCCTACGAGCAGTACTTC. Translation: CASSFGLGTGSYEQYF.

The CDR3: CASTGSTNSPLHF. In DNA, the CDR3 is TGTGCCAGTACCGGGTCAACTAATTCACCCCTCCACTTT. The chain combines TRBV19 with TRBJ1-6; D unresolved. The CDR3 has 13 amino acids. V lost 7 bases, J lost 6 bases, and 10 bases lay in between. Germline V CDR1 and CDR2: LNHDA, SQIVND (reference sequence).

The chain links TRBV11-2 to TRBJ1-2; tentatively, D is TRBD1 (6 bases). The CDR3 sequence is 14 residues long. V lost 5 bases and J lost 5, with 15 bases in between. The germline V gene has CDR1 SGHAT and CDR2 FQNNGV. CDR3 sequence: CASSPLAGAYGYTF. The CDR3 nucleotides read TGTGCCAGCAGCCCATTGGCAGGGGCTTATGGCTACACCTTC.

CDR3 residues: CASSSQLISTDTQYF. For the CDR3, the DNA is TGTGCCAGCAGCTCCCAGTTAATTAGCACAGATACGCAGTATTTT. The rearrangement links TRBV7-2 to TRBJ2-3; D gene uncertain. The V and J ends lost 4 bases and 0 bases respectively, with 11 bases between them. The CDR3 sequence is 15 residues long. CDR1 is SGHTA and CDR2 is FQGNSA in the germline V gene.

V and J are TRBV2 and TRBJ2-1; TRBD2 matches at 12 bases. V gave up 8 bases and J gave up 12 bases; unmatched junction bases: 11. The CDR3 length is 14 residues. Germline V CDR1 and CDR2: SNHLY, FYNNEI. The CDR3 DNA follows: TGTGCCAGCCTCCGGGGCCTGGGACTAGCGGGGCAGTTCTTC. Translation: CASLRGLGLAGQFF.

The chain has TRBV5-1 and TRBJ2-3; TRBD1 matches 7 bases. V gave up 0 bases and J gave up 5 bases; unmatched junction bases: 3. The CDR3 has 14 amino acids. The V gene's germline CDR1 is SGHRS and CDR2 YFSETQ. The CDR3 sequence: CASSLAGQVDTQYF. The DNA of the CDR3 is TGCGCCAGCAGCTTGGCCGGACAGGTAGATACGCAGTATTTT.

The chain employs TRBV15 and TRBJ1-4; no definite D call. This CDR3 region has 17 residues. The germline V and J ends were trimmed by 0 bases and 3 bases, with 14 bases remaining between them. The germline gives CDR1 LNHNV, CDR2 YYDKDF (reference sequence). The CDR3: CATSRDGQVVSNEKLFF. The DNA for the CDR3 is TGTGCCACCAGCAGAGATGGGCAGGTTGTGTCTAATGAAAAACTGTTTTTT.

The CDR3 here is CASSIAPPYGYTF. The CDR3 bases are TGTGCCAGTAGTATAGCTCCCCCCTATGGCTACACCTTC. The chain uses TRBV19 and TRBJ1-2; D is unclear. Germline CDR1 reads LNHDA; CDR2 reads SQIVND (reference sequence). The CDR3 sequence is 13 residues long. V lost 1 base, J lost 4 bases, and 7 bases lay in between.

V usage is TRBV9 and J usage is TRBJ2-2; possibly TRBD1 for D (5 bases). The CDR3 is made up of 15 amino acids. V lost 0 bases and J 2 bases, leaving 8 bases between the germline ends. Germline values: CDR1 SGDLS, CDR2 YYNGEE. The CDR3 region is CASSVVRGNTGELFF. CDR3 coding DNA: TGTGCCAGCAGCGTAGTAAGGGGTAACACCGGGGAGCTGTTTTTT.

The chain is built from TRBV4-3 and TRBJ2-1; D unclear. This CDR3 is 15 amino acids long. V was pared by 4 bases and J by 0 bases, with 10 bases between. CDR1 and CDR2 from the germline V gene are LGHNA and YSLEER. The CDR3 DNA follows: TGCGCCAGCAGCCTTCAAACTGGCTCCTACAATGAGCAGTTCTTC. It encodes CASSLQTGSYNEQFF.

J is TRBJ2-7 and V is TRBV12-3 or TRBV12-4; TRBD2 might be the D (5 bases). The CDR3 covers 13 residues. The V and J ends lost 0 bases and 2 bases respectively, with 5 bases between them. In nucleotides, the CDR3 is TGTGCCAGCAGTTTAGCGAGGGCCTACGAGCAGTACTTC. Translating gives CASSLARAYEQYF.

This chain joins TRBV6-5 and TRBJ2-2, with D possibly TRBD2 on 5 matching bases. CDR1 is MNHEY, CDR2 SVGAGI, per germline. The CDR3 contains 13 residues. Trimming took off 6 bases at V and 2 bases at J, with 7 bases between the two ends. CDR3 DNA sequence: TGTGCCAGCAGCCGGACTAACACCGGGGAGCTGTTTTTT. Protein sequence: CASSRTNTGELFF.

V gene TRBV6-6 combines with J gene TRBJ2-3; a weak D match, TRBD1 (5 bases). The CDR3 is 15 residues long. Trimming pared 2 bases from V and 2 bases from J, leaving 11 bases between. From germline, CDR1 is MNHNY and CDR2 SVGAGI (reference sequence). Here the CDR3 DNA reads TGTGCCAGCAGTTACCGACAGCTTTTCACAGATACGCAGTATTTT. Translated, it gives CASSYRQLFTDTQYF.